The 13 T cell receptor beta chains below all came from one sample that was sequenced in a study of glioma-infiltrating T cells. The iRepertoire nested amplicon-rescue multiplex PCR amplified TCR alpha and beta CDR3s from RNA. One entry per CDR3 protein, called by TCRdb with MiXCR from the multiplex PCR reads. The sample shows some 110,000 distinct CDR3 sequences, roughly 20% of them seen only once. The sequenced material came from glioma tissue, nonneoplastic brain tissue, or PBMCs (not recorded which). Source of these receptors: a human donor with low-grade glioma or glioblastoma, undergoing nonglioma brain surgery, or in good health (not recorded which).

This clonotype was counted a few times. The gene calls are TRBV29-1 and TRBJ1-1; TRBD1 agrees at 8 bases. The CDR3 sequence is 13 residues long. Unmatched junction bases numbered 10, after V lost 8 bases and J lost 5 bases. The germline gives CDR1 SQVTM, CDR2 ANQGSEA. The CDR3 nucleotides read TGCAGCTTTCGGACAGGGAGAGGGACTGAAGCTTTCTTT. This gives the protein CSFRTGRGTEAFF.

With regard to this clonotype: A much bigger clone sits one base away, suggesting this may be a read error. The rearrangement uses TRBV7-2 and TRBJ2-1; the D is unclear. Trimming left V 5 bases short and J 5 bases short, with 16 bases between. The CDR3 runs to 15 residues. Germline loops: CDR1 SGHTA, CDR2 FQGNSA. CDR3 amino acids: CASSLLPRLNNEQFF. In DNA, the CDR3 is TGTGCCAGCAGCCTCCTTCCGCGGCTCAACAATGAGCAGTTCTTC.

As concerns this clonotype: At one end the junction does not follow the germline gene, possibly because of a read error. The V call is TRBV18, the J call TRBJ2-7; D uncertain. This CDR3 region has 13 residues. CDR1 and CDR2 from the germline V gene are KGHSH and LQKENI. The CDR3 spells CASTPSQTYEQYF. CDR3 coding DNA: TGTGCCAGCACACCAAGCCAGACTTACGAGCAGTACTTC.

A word on this clonotype: One junction end disagrees with the germline gene, perhaps due to a read error. The chain uses TRBV7-9 and TRBJ2-5; D is tentatively TRBD1 or TRBD2 (5 bases each). This CDR3 has 17 residues. The germline V gene encodes CDR1 SEHNR and CDR2 FQNEAQ (reference sequence). The chain's CDR3 is CASSFPAVGESQESQYF. The CDR3 bases are TGTGCCAGCAGCTTCCCCGCGGTGGGGGAGAGCCAAGAGAGCCAGTACTTC.

This clonotype was recorded many times. The CDR3 DNA follows: TGCGCCAGCAGCCGAGGCGGGAGCGATAACAATGAGCAGTTCTTC. This gives the protein CASSRGGSDNNEQFF. The V call is TRBV4-1, the J call TRBJ2-1; 7 nucleotides align to TRBD2. After removal of 4 bases from V and 5 bases from J, the junction contained 8 bases not matched to a gene. From germline, CDR1 is MGHRA and CDR2 YSYEKL. This CDR3 contains 15 residues.

As regards this clonotype: A much larger clonotype is one base distant, so this may be a read error. The chain couples TRBV2 to TRBJ1-2, with 7 bases fitting TRBD1. This CDR3 has 14 amino acids. The germline V gene has CDR1 SNHLY and CDR2 FYNNEI. The DNA of the CDR3 is TGTGTCAGCACTACCGGGACAGACTCCTATGGCTACACCTTC. Translation gives CVSTTGTDSYGYTF. The full variable domain, in which reference TRBV2 and TRBJ1-2 provide the parts outside the CDR3, is EPEVTQTPSHQVTQMGQEVILRCVPISNHLYFYWYRQILGQKVEFLVSFYNNEISEKSEIFDDQFSVERPDGSNFTLKIRSTKLEDSAMYFCVSTTGTDSYGYTFGSGTRLTVV.

Notes on this clonotype: A much larger clone sits a single nucleotide away, making a read error possible. Here the CDR3 omits its conserved ending phenylalanine or tryptophan, so a read error is the likely source. The J gene is TRBJ2-1, the V gene TRBV11-3, with D unclear. Per the germline V gene, CDR1 is SGHNT and CDR2 is YENEEA. The CDR3 extends over 13 amino acids. V lost 5 bases to trimming and J lost 4 bases, with 9 bases between them. The CDR3 DNA reads as TGTGCCAGCAGCCCTGCGAAGTACAATGAGCAGTTCCTC. Its translation is CASSPAKYNEQFL.

This clonotype was counted at least ten times. The V and J genes are TRBV24-1 and TRBJ2-1; D not resolved. The V gene lost 3 bases and the J gene lost 10 bases, with 9 bases spanning the gap. The CDR3 contains 12 residues. The germline gives CDR1 KGHDR, CDR2 SFDVKD. The CDR3 DNA reads TGTGCCACCAGTGATCTAATCGGGGAGCAGTTCTTC. Its protein product is CATSDLIGEQFF.

This clonotype was recorded many times. The gene calls are TRBV7-2 and TRBJ2-3; D not certain. V lost 1 base and J 0 bases, leaving 8 bases between the germline ends. The length of the CDR3 is 15 residues. Germline-derived CDR1 and CDR2 are SGHTA and FQGNSA. Here the CDR3 reads CASSLDGLSTDTQYF. CDR3 sequence (DNA): TGTGCCAGCAGCTTAGATGGGCTGAGCACAGATACGCAGTATTTT.

This clonotype was counted between two and nine times. This sequence joins TRBV7-9 and TRBJ1-6; 9 bases match TRBD1. With 2 bases clipped from V and 10 bases from J, the junction kept 6 bases outside the gene matches. This CDR3 is 15 amino acids long. From germline, CDR1 is SEHNR and CDR2 FQNEAQ (reference sequence). The CDR3 DNA sequence: TGTGCCAGCAGCTTAAGGGGACAGGGAGAATCACCCCTCCACTTT. Translating it yields CASSLRGQGESPLHF.

As concerns this clonotype: In this CDR3 the conserved last residue, phenylalanine or tryptophan, is missing, so a read error is likely. The chain uses TRBV29-1 and TRBJ2-7; 7 bases match TRBD2. The germline V gene encodes CDR1 SQVTM and CDR2 ANQGSEA. CDR3 length equals 13 residues. V lost 2 bases to trimming and J lost 6 bases; unmatched junction nucleotides: 7. The CDR3 DNA reads as TGCAGCGTTGAATCACTGGGCGGGAGCGAGCAGTACCTC. This codes for CSVESLGGSEQYL.

In regard to this clonotype: This may be a read error, as it is one base from a much larger clone. V usage is TRBV2 and J usage is TRBJ1-6; D ambiguous. The CDR3 has 13 amino acids. Germline V gives CDR1 SNHLY, CDR2 FYNNEI. CDR3: CAISEGWVSPLHF. The DNA of the CDR3 is TGTGCCATCAGTGAAGGTTGGGTTTCACCCCTCCACTTT.

This clonotype has just a few counts. CDR3 amino acids: CASSDGFQETQYF. CDR3 DNA: TGTGCCAGCAGTGACGGGTTTCAAGAGACCCAGTACTTC. The rearrangement links TRBV9 to TRBJ2-5; D is unclear. Germline values: CDR1 SGDLS, CDR2 YYNGEE. Trimming removed 5 bases at V and 2 bases at J, with 10 bases between. The CDR3 totals 13 residues.